The text below deals with one T cell receptor beta chain. In this sample, this clone turned up a few times. Which antigen it targets is not known. Nothing much larger sits one base from this clone, and base qualities are not available. The record originates from a study of OX40 agonist ivuxolimab in advanced cancers. In the study overall: Ivuxolimab, which targeted the costimulatory receptor OX40 (CD134), was an agonistic, fully human IgG2 monoclonal antibody. Intravenous ivuxolimab was administered to patients every 2 weeks at six dose levels: 0.01, 0.1, 0.3, 1.5, 3 and 10 mg/kg. Among the roughly 52 dose-escalation patients, about 19 had hepatocellular carcinoma, roughly 15 melanoma, 9 renal cell carcinoma and 9 head and neck cancer. In the dose-escalation cohort, 75% to 90% of patients were male, and the mean age was approximately 60 years with a range of about 20 to 90. Patients were allowed to have had prior anti-PD-1, anti-PD-L1 or anti-CTLA-4 therapy, and about 40% of the dose-escalation patients had been treated with checkpoint inhibitors. Partial responses were achieved by three dose-escalation patients, of whom one had hepatocellular carcinoma and two had cutaneous melanoma. The purpose of peripheral TCRbeta sequencing was to test whether ivuxolimab changed TCR sequence diversity and led to clonal T-cell expansion. The paper covers the monotherapy dose-escalation part of the phase I ivuxolimab trial, which included N of about 56 patients. Overall study results and their limits: After ivuxolimab, more expanded clones were found on average in CD8+ T cells than in CD4+ T cells. In partial responders in the 0.1-3.0 mg/kg groups, normalized peripheral clonal expansion was found to be among the lowest, especially among CD8+ T cells. Low levels of normalized T-cell clonal expansion were also shown by some nonresponding patients. The antigen specificity of the clonally expanded peripheral T cells was not determined. Clonal expansion of both CD4+ and CD8+ blood T cells was observed from baseline to week 6 at doses 0.1 to 3.0 mg/kg.

Patients with autoimmune disease history or receiving systemic immunosuppression were excluded from the trial. Peripheral blood for TCR sequencing was collected from all dose cohorts at baseline, on cycle 4 day 1, and on cycle 7 day 1. The samples were taken from a phase I, first-in-human, multicenter, open-label dose-escalation trial of ivuxolimab. Adults with locally advanced or metastatic head and neck squamous cell, hepatocellular, melanoma or renal cell carcinoma were enrolled in the trial. Before TCR sequencing, CD4+ T cells and CD8+ T cells from peripheral blood were sorted into separate populations. Genomic DNA was extracted from sorted cells for sequencing of the TCRbeta CDR3 region. TCRbeta CDR3 regions were sequenced using the immunoSEQ Assay. In TCRdb, the immuneACCESS table is reduced to in-frame sequences with V and J assigned. These tables do not hold every clone; where another copy was compared, an unresolved V gene accounts for under half, and the others remain unexplained. The sample data list over 95,000 clones, and 70% to 90% of these were observed just once. The ten largest make up 0.79% of the sample.

Per the germline V gene, KGHSH is the CDR1 and LQKENI is the CDR2. Trimming costs V 4 bases and J 4 bases, and their ends lie 14 bases apart. Its CDR3 holds 14 amino acids, cysteine through phenylalanine. CDR3 DNA only is kept here, 42 bases in frame from base 1. The TCR was taken from an adult with an advanced solid tumor such as melanoma, head and neck, liver or kidney cancer. Material: CD4+ or CD8+ T cells sorted from blood, obtained in a trial of the OX40 agonist ivuxolimab. The chain links TRBV18 with TRBJ2-7, with a tentative D call of TRBD1 or TRBD2, each matching 6 bases. The CDR3 sequence is CASSLQGGGYEQYF. The base sequence is TGTGCCAGCTCACTCCAAGGAGGGGGTTACGAGCAGTACTTC.